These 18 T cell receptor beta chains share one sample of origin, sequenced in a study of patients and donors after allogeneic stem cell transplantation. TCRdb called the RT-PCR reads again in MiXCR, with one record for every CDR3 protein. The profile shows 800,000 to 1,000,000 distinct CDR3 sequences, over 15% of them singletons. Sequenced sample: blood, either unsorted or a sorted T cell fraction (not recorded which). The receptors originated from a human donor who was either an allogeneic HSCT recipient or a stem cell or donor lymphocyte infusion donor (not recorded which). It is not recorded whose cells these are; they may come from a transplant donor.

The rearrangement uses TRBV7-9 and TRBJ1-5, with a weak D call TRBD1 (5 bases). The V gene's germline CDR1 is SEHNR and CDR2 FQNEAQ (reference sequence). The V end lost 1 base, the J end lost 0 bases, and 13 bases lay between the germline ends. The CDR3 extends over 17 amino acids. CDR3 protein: CASSLGDGTYSNQPQHF. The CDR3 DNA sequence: TGTGCCAGCAGCTTAGGGGACGGAACTTATAGCAATCAGCCCCAGCATTTT.

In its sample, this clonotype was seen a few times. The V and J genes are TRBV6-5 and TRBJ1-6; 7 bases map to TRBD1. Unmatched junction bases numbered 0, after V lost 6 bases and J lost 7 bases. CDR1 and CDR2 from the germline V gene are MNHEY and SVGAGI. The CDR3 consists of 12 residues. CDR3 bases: TGTGCCAGCAGACAGGGGAATTCACCCCTCCACTTT. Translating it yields CASRQGNSPLHF.

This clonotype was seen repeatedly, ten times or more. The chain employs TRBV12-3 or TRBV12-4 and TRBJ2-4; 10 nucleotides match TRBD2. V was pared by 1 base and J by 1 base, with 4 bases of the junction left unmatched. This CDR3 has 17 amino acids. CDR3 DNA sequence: TGTGCCAGCAGTTTAGGGAGCGGGAGGGTGGCCAAAAACATTCAGTACTTC. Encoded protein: CASSLGSGRVAKNIQYF.

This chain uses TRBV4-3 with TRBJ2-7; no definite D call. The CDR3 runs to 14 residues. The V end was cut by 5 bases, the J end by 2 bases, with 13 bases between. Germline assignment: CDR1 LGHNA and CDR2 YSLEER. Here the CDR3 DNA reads TGCGCCAGCAGCATGCGGACGGACGCCTACGAGCAGTACTTC. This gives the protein CASSMRTDAYEQYF.

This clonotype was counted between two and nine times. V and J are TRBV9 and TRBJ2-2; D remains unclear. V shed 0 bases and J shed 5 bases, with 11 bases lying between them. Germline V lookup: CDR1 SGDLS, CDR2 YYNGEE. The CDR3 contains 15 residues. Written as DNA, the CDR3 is TGTGCCAGCAGCGTAGCCAGCAGCCCTACCGGGGAGCTGTTTTTT. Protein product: CASSVASSPTGELFF. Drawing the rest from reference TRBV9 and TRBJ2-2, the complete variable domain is DSGVTQTPKHLITATGQRVTLRCSPRSGDLSVYWYQQSLDQGLQFLIQYYNGEERAKGNILERFSAQQFPDLHSELNLSSLELGDSALYFCASSVASSPTGELFFGEGSRLTVL.

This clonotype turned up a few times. CDR3 bases: TGTGCCAGCAGTCCTACCCTGGGCGGGGACTACGAGCAGTACTTC. It encodes CASSPTLGGDYEQYF. The chain is built from TRBV27 and TRBJ2-7, with D possibly being TRBD2 (6 bases). The ends were cut back, 5 bases at V and 3 bases at J, with 17 bases in the middle. CDR3 size: 15 residues. Germline V gene sequence: CDR1 MNHEY, CDR2 SMNVEV (reference sequence).

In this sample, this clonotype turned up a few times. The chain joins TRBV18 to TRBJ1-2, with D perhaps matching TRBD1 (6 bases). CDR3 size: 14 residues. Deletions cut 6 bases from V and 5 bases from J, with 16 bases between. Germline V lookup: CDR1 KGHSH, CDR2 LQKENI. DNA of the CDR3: TGTGCCAGCTCCGAGAGCGGGACACCTTATGGCTACACCTTC. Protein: CASSESGTPYGYTF.

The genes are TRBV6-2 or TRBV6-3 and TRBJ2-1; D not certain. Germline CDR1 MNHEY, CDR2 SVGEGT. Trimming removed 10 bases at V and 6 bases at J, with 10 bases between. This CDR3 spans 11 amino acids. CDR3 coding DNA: TGTGCCACCAATCTACGCAATGAGCAGTTCTTC. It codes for CATNLRNEQFF.

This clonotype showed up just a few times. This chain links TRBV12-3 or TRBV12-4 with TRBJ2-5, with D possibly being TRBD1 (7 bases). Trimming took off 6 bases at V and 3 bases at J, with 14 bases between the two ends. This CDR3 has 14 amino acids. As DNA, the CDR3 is TGTGCCAGCAGCCCGGAGGGGGCTGAAGAGACCCAGTACTTC. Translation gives CASSPEGAEETQYF.

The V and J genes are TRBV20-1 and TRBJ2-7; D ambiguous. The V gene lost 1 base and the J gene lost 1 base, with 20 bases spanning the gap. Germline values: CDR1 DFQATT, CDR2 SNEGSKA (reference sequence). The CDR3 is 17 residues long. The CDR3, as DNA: TGCAGTGCTAGAGTCCTGACCCTCGGCTCCCTTTCCTACGAGCAGTACTTC. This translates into CSARVLTLGSLSYEQYF.

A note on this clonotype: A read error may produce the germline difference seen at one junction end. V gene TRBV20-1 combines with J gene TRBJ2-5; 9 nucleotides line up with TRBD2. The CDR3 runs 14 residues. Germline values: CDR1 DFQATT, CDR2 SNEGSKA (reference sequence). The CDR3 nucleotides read TGCAGTGCTGGAGAAGCGGGGGGCGGGGAGACCCAGTACTTC. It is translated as CSAGEAGGGETQYF.

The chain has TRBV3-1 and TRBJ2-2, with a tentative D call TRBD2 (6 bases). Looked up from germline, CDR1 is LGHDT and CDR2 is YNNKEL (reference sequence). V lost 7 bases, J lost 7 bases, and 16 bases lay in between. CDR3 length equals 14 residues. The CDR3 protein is CASTLGGKHGELFF. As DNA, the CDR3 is TGTGCCAGCACCCTCGGCGGGAAACACGGGGAGCTGTTTTTT.

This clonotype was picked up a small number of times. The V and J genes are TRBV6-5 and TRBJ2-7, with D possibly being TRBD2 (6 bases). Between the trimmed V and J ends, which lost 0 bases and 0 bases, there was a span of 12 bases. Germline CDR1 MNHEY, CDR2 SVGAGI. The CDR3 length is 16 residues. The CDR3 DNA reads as TGTGCCAGCAGTTACTCCGGGACTTTAAGCTCCTACGAGCAGTACTTC. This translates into CASSYSGTLSSYEQYF.

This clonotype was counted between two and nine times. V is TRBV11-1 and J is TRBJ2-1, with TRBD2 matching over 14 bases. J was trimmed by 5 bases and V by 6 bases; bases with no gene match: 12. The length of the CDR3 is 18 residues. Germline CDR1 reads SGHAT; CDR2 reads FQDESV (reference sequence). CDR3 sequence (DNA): TGTGCCAGCAGAGGCCGACTAGCGGGAGGGCCGGGCAACAATGAGCAGTTCTTC. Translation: CASRGRLAGGPGNNEQFF.

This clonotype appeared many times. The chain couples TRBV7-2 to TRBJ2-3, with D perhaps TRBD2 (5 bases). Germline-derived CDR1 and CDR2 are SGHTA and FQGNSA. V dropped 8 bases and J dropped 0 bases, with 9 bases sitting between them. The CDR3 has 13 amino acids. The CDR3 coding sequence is TGTGCCAGCGCGAGGGATAGCACAGATACGCAGTATTTT. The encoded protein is CASARDSTDTQYF.

The CDR3 coding sequence is TGTGCCAGCAGTTTATCGGGGACTAGCGACGATGAGCAGTTCTTC. Its protein product is CASSLSGTSDDEQFF. J is TRBJ2-1 and V is TRBV12-3 or TRBV12-4, with 10 bases lining up with TRBD2. With 2 bases clipped from V and 8 bases from J, the junction kept 6 bases outside the gene matches. The CDR3 has 15 residues.

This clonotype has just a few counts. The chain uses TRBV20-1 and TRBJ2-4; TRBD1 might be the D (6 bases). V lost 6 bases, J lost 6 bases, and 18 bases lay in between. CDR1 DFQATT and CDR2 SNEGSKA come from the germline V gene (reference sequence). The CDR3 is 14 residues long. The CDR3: CSAPLQGRTNIQYF. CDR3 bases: TGCAGTGCCCCTTTACAGGGTCGGACAAACATTCAGTACTTC.

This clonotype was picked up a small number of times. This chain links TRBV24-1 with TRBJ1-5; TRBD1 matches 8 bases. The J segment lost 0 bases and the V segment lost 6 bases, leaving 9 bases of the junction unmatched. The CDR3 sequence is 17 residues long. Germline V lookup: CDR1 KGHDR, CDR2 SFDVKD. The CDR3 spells CATSPGQGSYSNQPQHF. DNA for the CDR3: TGTGCCACCAGTCCCGGACAGGGTTCGTATAGCAATCAGCCCCAGCATTTT.